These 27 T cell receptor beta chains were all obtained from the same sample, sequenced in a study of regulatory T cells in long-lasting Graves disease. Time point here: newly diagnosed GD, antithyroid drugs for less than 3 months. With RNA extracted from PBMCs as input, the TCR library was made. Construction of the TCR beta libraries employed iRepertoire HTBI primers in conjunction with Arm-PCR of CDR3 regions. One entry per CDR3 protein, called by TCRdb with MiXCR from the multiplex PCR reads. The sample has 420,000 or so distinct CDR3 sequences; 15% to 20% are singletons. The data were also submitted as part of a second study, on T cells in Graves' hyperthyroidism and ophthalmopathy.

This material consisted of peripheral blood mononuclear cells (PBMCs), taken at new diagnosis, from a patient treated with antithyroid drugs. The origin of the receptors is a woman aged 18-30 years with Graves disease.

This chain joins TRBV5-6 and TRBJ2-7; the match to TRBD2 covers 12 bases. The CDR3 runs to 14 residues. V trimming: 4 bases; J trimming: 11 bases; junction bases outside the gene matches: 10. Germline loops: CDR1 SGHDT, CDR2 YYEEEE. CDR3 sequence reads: CASSLGLAGKGKYF. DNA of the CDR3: TGTGCCAGCAGCCTCGGACTAGCGGGAAAGGGAAAGTACTTC.

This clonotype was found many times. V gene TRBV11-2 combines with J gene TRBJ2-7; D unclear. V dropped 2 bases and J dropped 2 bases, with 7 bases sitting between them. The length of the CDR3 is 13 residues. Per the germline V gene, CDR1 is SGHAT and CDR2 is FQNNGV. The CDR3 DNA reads TGTGCCAGCAGCTTAAAAGAAGCCTACGAGCAGTACTTC. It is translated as CASSLKEAYEQYF.

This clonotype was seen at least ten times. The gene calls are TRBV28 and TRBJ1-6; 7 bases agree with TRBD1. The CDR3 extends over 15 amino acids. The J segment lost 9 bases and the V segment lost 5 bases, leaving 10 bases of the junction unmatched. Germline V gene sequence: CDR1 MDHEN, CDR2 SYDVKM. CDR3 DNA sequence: TGTGCCAGCAGTCCCGACAGGGTATTCCCTTCACCCCTCCACTTT. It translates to CASSPDRVFPSPLHF.

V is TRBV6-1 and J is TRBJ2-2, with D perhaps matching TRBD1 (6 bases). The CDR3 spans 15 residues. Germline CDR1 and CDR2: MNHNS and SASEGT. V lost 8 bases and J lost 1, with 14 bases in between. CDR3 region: CASRLQGLNTGELFF. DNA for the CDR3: TGTGCCAGCCGTCTACAGGGATTGAACACCGGGGAGCTGTTTTTT.

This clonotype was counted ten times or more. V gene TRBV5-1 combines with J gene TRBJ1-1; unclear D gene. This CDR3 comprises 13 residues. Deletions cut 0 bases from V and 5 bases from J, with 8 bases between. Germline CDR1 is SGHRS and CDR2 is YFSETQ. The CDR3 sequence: CASSLARVTEAFF. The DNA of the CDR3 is TGCGCCAGCAGCTTGGCCCGGGTAACTGAAGCTTTCTTT.

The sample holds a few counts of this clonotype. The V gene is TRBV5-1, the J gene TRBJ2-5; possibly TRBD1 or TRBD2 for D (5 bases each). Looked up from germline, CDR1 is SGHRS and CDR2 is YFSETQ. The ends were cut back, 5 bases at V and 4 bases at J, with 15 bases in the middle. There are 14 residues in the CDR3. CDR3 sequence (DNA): TGCGCCAGCAGACCGGGGCCCGGAGGAGAGACCCAGTACTTC. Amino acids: CASRPGPGGETQYF.

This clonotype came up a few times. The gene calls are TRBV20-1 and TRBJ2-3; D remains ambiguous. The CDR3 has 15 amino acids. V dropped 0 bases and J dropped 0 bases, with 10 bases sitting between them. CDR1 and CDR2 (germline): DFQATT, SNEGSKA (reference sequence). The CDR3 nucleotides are TGCAGTGCTAGAGATGCGGATTCTAGCACAGATACGCAGTATTTT. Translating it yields CSARDADSSTDTQYF.

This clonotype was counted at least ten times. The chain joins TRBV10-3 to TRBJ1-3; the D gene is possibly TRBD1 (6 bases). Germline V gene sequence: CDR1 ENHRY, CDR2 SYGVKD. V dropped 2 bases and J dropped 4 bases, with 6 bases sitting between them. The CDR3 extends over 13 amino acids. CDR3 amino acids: CAISEGQGNTIYF. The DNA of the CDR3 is TGTGCCATCAGTGAGGGACAGGGAAACACCATATATTTT.

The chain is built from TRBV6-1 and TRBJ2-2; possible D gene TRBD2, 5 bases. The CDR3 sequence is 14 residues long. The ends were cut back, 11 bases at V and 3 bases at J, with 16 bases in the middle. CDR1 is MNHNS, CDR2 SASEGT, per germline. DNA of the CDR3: TGTGCCGCGGCAAGCGGCTCCTACACCGGGGAGCTGTTTTTT. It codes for CAAASGSYTGELFF.

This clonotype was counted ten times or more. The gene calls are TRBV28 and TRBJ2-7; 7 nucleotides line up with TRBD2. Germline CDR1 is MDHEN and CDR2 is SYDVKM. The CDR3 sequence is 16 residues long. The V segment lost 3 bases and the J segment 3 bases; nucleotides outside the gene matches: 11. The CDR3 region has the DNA TGTGCCAGCAGTTTTGGCTGGCGGGAGATAGACTACGAGCAGTACTTC. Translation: CASSFGWREIDYEQYF.

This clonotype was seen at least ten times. CDR3 protein: CASNSGGSGNTIYF. For the CDR3, the DNA is TGTGCCAGCAACTCGGGTGGATCTGGAAACACCATATATTTT. The chain has TRBV28 and TRBJ1-3; D not resolved. CDR3 length: 14 amino acids. Germline assignment: CDR1 MDHEN and CDR2 SYDVKM. V lost 7 bases and J lost 1, with 11 bases in between.

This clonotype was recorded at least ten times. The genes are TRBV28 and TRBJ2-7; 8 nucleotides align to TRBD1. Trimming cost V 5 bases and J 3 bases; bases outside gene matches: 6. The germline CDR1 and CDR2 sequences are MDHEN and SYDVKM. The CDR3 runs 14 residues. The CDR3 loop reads CASSKPGQVYEQYF. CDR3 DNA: TGTGCCAGCAGTAAACCGGGACAGGTCTACGAGCAGTACTTC.

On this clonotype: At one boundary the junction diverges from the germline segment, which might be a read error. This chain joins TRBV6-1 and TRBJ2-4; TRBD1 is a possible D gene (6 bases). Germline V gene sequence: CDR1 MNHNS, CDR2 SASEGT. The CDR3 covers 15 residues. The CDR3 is CASRPTIRDKPGEFF. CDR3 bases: TGTGCCAGCAGACCCACAATCCGGGACAAGCCTGGGGAGTTCTTC.

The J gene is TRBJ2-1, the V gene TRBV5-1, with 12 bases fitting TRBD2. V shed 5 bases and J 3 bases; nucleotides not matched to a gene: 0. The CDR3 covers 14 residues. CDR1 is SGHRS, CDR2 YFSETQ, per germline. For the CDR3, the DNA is TGCGCCAGCAGGACTAGCGGGGGCTACAATGAGCAGTTCTTC. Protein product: CASRTSGGYNEQFF.

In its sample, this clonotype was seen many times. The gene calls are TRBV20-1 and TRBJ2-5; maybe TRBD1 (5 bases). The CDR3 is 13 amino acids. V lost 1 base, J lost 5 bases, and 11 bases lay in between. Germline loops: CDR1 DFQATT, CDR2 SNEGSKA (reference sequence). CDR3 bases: TGCAGTGCTAGAGTAATGGGGCGGGAGACCCAGTACTTC. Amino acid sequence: CSARVMGRETQYF.

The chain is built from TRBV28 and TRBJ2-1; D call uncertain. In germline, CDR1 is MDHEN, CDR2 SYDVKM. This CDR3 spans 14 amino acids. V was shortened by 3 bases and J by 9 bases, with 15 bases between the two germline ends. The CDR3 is CASSLAGSLGEQFF. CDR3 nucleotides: TGTGCCAGCAGTTTGGCCGGGTCCCTGGGTGAGCAGTTCTTC.

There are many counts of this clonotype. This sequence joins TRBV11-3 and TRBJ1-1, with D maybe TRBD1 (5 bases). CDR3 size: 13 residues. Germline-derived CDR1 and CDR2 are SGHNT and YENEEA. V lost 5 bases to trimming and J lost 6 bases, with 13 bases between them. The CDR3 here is CASSTRQIPEAFF. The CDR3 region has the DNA TGTGCCAGCAGCACCCGACAGATCCCTGAAGCTTTCTTT.

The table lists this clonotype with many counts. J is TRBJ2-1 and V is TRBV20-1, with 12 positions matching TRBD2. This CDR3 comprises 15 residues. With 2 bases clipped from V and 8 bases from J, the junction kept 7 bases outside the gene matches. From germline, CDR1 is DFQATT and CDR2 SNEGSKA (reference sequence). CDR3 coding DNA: TGCAGTGCTAGATCCCGACTAGCGGGAGCCGATGAGCAGTTCTTC. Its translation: CSARSRLAGADEQFF.

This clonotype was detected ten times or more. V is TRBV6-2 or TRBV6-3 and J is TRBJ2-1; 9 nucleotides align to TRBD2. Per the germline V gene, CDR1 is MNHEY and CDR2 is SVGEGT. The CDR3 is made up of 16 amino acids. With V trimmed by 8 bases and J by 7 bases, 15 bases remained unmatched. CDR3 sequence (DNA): TGTGCCAGCCAGCGTACGGTCACTAGCGGGCGGAATGAGCAGTTCTTC. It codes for CASQRTVTSGRNEQFF.

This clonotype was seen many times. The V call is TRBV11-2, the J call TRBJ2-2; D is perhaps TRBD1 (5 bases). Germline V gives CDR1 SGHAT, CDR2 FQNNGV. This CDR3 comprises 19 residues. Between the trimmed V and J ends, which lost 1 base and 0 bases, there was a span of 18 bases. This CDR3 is CASSLVRPGRGPNTGELFF. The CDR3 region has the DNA TGTGCCAGCAGCTTAGTTCGCCCGGGTAGGGGCCCGAACACCGGGGAGCTGTTTTTT.

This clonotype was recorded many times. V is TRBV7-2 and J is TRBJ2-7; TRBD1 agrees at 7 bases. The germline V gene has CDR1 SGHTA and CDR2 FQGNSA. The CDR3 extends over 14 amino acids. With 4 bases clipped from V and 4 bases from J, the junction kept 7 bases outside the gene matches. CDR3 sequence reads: CASSSDTGVYEQYF. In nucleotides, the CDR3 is TGTGCCAGCAGCTCAGACACAGGGGTTTACGAGCAGTACTTC.

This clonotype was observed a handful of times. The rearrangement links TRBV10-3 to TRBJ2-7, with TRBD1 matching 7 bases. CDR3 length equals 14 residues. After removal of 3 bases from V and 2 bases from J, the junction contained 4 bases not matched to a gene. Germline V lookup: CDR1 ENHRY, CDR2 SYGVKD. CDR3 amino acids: CAISDLQGAYEQYF. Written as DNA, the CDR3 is TGTGCCATCAGTGATCTCCAGGGGGCCTACGAGCAGTACTTC.

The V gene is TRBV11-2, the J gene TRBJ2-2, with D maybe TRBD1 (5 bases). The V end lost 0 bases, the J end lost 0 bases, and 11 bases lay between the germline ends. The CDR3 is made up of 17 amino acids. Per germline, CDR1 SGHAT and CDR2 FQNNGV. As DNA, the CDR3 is TGTGCCAGCAGCTTAGATCTAAGGGGCGCGAACACCGGGGAGCTGTTTTTT. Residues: CASSLDLRGANTGELFF.

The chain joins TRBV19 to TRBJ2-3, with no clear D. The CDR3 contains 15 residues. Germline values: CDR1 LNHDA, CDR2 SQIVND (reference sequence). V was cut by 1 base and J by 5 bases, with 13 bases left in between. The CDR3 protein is CASSIALLGVDTQYF. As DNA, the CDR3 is TGTGCCAGTAGTATAGCTCTCCTGGGTGTAGATACGCAGTATTTT. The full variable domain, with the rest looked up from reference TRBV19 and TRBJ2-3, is DGGITQSPKYLFRKEGQNVTLSCEQNLNHDAMYWYRQDPGQGLRLIYYSQIVNDFQKGDIAEGYSVSREKKESFPLTVTSAQKNPTAFYLCASSIALLGVDTQYFGPGTRLTVL.

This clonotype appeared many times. CDR3 in amino acids: CASSQDSAQGAYQPQHF. DNA for the CDR3: TGCGCCAGCAGCCAAGACTCTGCACAGGGGGCTTATCAGCCCCAGCATTTT. The rearrangement links TRBV4-3 to TRBJ1-5; 9 bases fit TRBD1. CDR1 and CDR2 from the germline V gene are LGHNA and YSLEER. The CDR3 runs 17 residues. J gave up 5 bases and V 0 bases, and 8 bases lay outside the gene matches.

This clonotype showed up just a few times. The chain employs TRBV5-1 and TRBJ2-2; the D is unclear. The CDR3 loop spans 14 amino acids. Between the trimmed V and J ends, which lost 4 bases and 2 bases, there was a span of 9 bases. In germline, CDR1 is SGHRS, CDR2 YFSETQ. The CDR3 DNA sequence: TGCGCCAGCAGCCTGAATTTAAACACCGGGGAGCTGTTTTTT. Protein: CASSLNLNTGELFF.

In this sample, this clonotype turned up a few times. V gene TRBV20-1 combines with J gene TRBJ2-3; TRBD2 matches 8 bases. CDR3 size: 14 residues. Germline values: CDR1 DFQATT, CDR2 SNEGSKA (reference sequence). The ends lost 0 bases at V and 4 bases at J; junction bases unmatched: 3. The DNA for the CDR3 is TGCAGTGCTAGAGAGGGACTAGGCGCAGATACGCAGTATTTT. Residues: CSAREGLGADTQYF.